The rows below give T cell receptor beta chains drawn from one sample of a study of blood T cell repertoires in COVID-19. Sequencing was performed with immunoSEQ multiplex PCR; in TCRdb, only in-frame clones are kept and a portion is missing. The profile shows more than 250,000 clones, around 88% of them singletons. The specimen sequenced was peripheral blood. Receptor source: a woman between 45 and 60 years old with acute or convalescent COVID-19. CDR3s include the opening cysteine and the closing phenylalanine or tryptophan. A D gene is named only where the DNA matches it firmly. Clone size is given for some rows only: seen once, a few or many times, or a class if the clone is expanded.

d_gene | j_gene | abundance | v_gene | CDR3aa | CDR3nt
- | TRBJ2-7 | - | TRBV7-2 | CASSLSPDRGEQYF | TGTGCCAGCAGCTTATCCCCCGACCGCGGCGAGCAGTACTTC
- | TRBJ1-4 | - | TRBV6-5 | CASSYQPRMTNEKLFF | TGTGCCAGCAGTTACCAGCCGCGGATGACTAATGAAAAACTGTTTTTT
TRBD2 | TRBJ2-3 | once | TRBV7-2 | CASRSIAGGMGDTQYF | TGTGCCAGCAGATCCATAGCGGGGGGGATGGGAGATACGCAGTATTTT
- | TRBJ1-2 | - | TRBV18 | CASSPGGHYGYTF | TGTGCCAGCTCACCAGGGGGCCACTATGGCTACACCTTC
- | TRBJ1-2 | - | TRBV7-2 | CASRVKTANYGYTF | TGTGCCAGCCGCGTGAAGACAGCTAACTATGGCTACACCTTC
TRBD1 | TRBJ1-2 | - | TRBV2 | CASKLQGNYGYTF | TGTGCCAGCAAGCTACAGGGGAACTATGGCTACACCTTC
- | TRBJ1-5 | - | TRBV6-4 | CASSVGSAGNQPQHF | TGTGCCAGCAGTGTCGGGTCGGCAGGCAATCAGCCCCAGCATTTT
- | TRBJ2-3 | few | TRBV10-3 | CAIRRLLEYPDTQYF | TGTGCCATCAGGAGACTCCTCGAGTACCCAGATACGCAGTATTTT
- | TRBJ1-1 | - | TRBV29-1 | CSVWRATEAFF | TGCAGCGTGTGGCGGGCAACCGAAGCTTTCTTT
- | TRBJ2-7 | few | TRBV6-2/TRBV6-3 | CASSPPMSYEQYF | TGTGCCAGCAGCCCTCCAATGTCCTACGAGCAGTACTTC
- | TRBJ1-2 | - | TRBV19 | CASSMGDAGYTF | TGTGCCAGTAGTATGGGCGACGCTGGCTACACCTTC
- | TRBJ1-2 | - | TRBV7-2 | CASTLGGEGLSGYTF | TGTGCCAGCACCCTAGGGGGGGAGGGGCTCTCTGGCTACACCTTC
- | TRBJ1-5 | - | TRBV27 | CASSPTTYRPQHF | TGTGCCAGCAGTCCAACTACTTATCGACCCCAGCATTTT
- | TRBJ1-1 | - | TRBV5-5 | CASSFTLRDTEAFF | TGTGCCAGCAGCTTCACCCTGCGCGACACTGAAGCTTTCTTT
TRBD1 | TRBJ2-7 | - | TRBV29-1 | CSVRTGGYEQYF | TGCAGCGTTCGAACAGGGGGATACGAGCAGTACTTC
- | TRBJ2-1 | - | TRBV2 | CASSAAGAYNEQFF | TGTGCCAGCAGTGCGGCGGGTGCCTACAATGAGCAGTTCTTC
- | TRBJ1-1 | - | TRBV11-2 | CASSYYGIIGEAFF | TGTGCCAGCAGCTACTACGGGATTATCGGTGAAGCTTTCTTT
- | TRBJ2-5 | - | TRBV5-4 | CASSLRGGQETQYF | TGTGCCAGCAGCTTAAGGGGTGGACAAGAGACCCAGTACTTC
- | TRBJ1-6 | - | TRBV2 | CASEAIVAYSPLHF | TGTGCCAGCGAGGCCATCGTGGCGTATTCACCCCTCCACTTT
TRBD1 | TRBJ1-2 | - | TRBV19 | CASSITGGTAYGYTF | TGTGCCAGTAGTATTACCGGTGGGACAGCTTATGGCTACACCTTC
TRBD1 | TRBJ1-3 | - | TRBV29-1 | CSVGGQGSGNTIYF | TGCAGCGTTGGGGGACAGGGGTCTGGAAACACCATATATTTT
TRBD2 | TRBJ2-2 | - | TRBV5-1 | CASSLLAPTGELFF | TGCGCCAGCAGCTTACTAGCGCCAACCGGGGAGCTGTTTTTT
- | TRBJ2-5 | - | TRBV7-9 | CASSPIGGEGTQYF | TGTGCCAGCAGCCCTATCGGGGGTGAGGGGACCCAGTACTTC
TRBD1 | TRBJ1-2 | - | TRBV7-2 | CASTRDSLFYGYTF | TGTGCCAGCACCCGGGACAGCCTTTTTTATGGCTACACCTTC
TRBD2 | TRBJ2-7 | - | TRBV5-1 | CASSLAGGTYEQYF | TGCGCCAGCAGCTTGGCGGGGGGTACCTACGAGCAGTACTTC
- | TRBJ2-1 | - | TRBV3-1/TRBV3-2 | CASRTSRSYNEQFF | TGTGCCAGCAGGACTAGTCGGTCCTACAATGAGCAGTTCTTC
- | TRBJ1-3 | - | TRBV11-2 | CASSPRAGNTIYF | TGTGCCAGCAGCCCCCGCGCTGGAAACACCATATATTTT
- | TRBJ2-1 | - | TRBV5-4 | CASSLERYSYNEQFF | TGTGCCAGCAGCTTGGAGCGATACTCCTACAATGAGCAGTTCTTC
- | TRBJ1-4 | - | TRBV5-1 | CASSLSGGGSTNEKLFF | TGCGCCAGCAGCTTAAGTGGGGGCGGTTCGACTAATGAAAAACTGTTTTTT
TRBD1 | TRBJ1-6 | - | TRBV27 | CASTTTGRFNSPLHF | TGTGCCAGCACCACGACAGGGAGGTTCAATTCACCCCTCCACTTT
TRBD1 | TRBJ2-2 | few | TRBV10-3 | CAIRTGTGELFF | TGTGCCATCAGGACAGGGACCGGGGAGCTGTTTTTT
- | TRBJ2-3 | - | TRBV6-5 | CASTPGTHTDTQYF | TGTGCCAGCACCCCGGGAACTCACACAGATACGCAGTATTTT
TRBD1 | TRBJ1-1 | - | TRBV10-3 | CAINPGTGRSEAFF | TGTGCCATCAACCCCGGGACAGGACGTAGTGAAGCTTTCTTT
- | TRBJ2-3 | - | TRBV5-5 | CASSLRLAGFTDTQYF | TGTGCCAGCAGCTTGCGGCTAGCAGGATTCACAGATACGCAGTATTTT
- | TRBJ2-1 | - | TRBV4-1 | CASSQVVAAINYNEQFF | TGCGCCAGCAGCCAGGTCGTAGCGGCGATCAATTACAATGAGCAGTTCTTC
- | TRBJ2-7 | - | TRBV5-1 | CASSLGGSVIYEQYF | TGCGCCAGCAGCTTGGGGGGTAGCGTTATCTACGAGCAGTACTTC
TRBD2 | TRBJ2-7 | few | TRBV2 | CASSKQRDSYEQYF | TGTGCCAGCAGTAAACAGCGGGACTCCTACGAGCAGTACTTC
- | TRBJ1-5 | - | TRBV7-2 | CASNPRGGGNQPQHF | TGTGCCAGCAACCCCCGGGGTGGGGGCAATCAGCCCCAGCATTTT
- | TRBJ1-1 | - | TRBV18 | CASGGQENTEAFF | TGTGCCAGCGGGGGACAAGAGAACACTGAAGCTTTCTTT
TRBD1 | TRBJ1-3 | - | TRBV30 | CAWSEDRGLRNTIYF | TGTGCCTGGTCAGAGGACAGGGGGCTTCGAAACACCATATATTTT
TRBD1 | TRBJ1-5 | - | TRBV7-2 | CASSPRQGRGNQPQHF | TGTGCCAGCAGCCCTCGACAGGGTAGAGGCAATCAGCCCCAGCATTTT
- | TRBJ2-5 | - | TRBV15 | CATSRDPQVQETQYF | TGTGCCACCAGCAGAGATCCACAAGTTCAAGAGACCCAGTACTTC
TRBD1 | TRBJ1-1 | - | TRBV19 | CASSILQASGGGTEAFF | TGTGCCAGTAGTATCCTCCAAGCCTCAGGGGGTGGTACTGAAGCTTTCTTT
TRBD1 | TRBJ2-1 | - | TRBV5-1 | CASSVATGGGEQFF | TGCGCCAGCAGCGTCGCGACAGGGGGCGGTGAGCAGTTCTTC
- | TRBJ2-2 | - | TRBV5-4 | CASSRGQLNTGELFF | TGTGCCAGCAGCCGAGGACAGCTGAACACCGGGGAGCTGTTTTTT
- | TRBJ2-5 | - | TRBV11-3 | CASSRGTVADETQYF | TGTGCCAGCAGCCGCGGGACGGTAGCGGACGAGACCCAGTACTTC
- | TRBJ2-2 | - | TRBV12-3/TRBV12-4 | CASSLIRTGELFF | TGTGCCAGCAGTTTAATCCGTACCGGGGAGCTGTTTTTT
- | TRBJ2-3 | - | TRBV7-9 | CASSRGTPGDTQYF | TGTGCCAGCAGCCGCGGGACTCCCGGGGATACGCAGTATTTT
- | TRBJ2-3 | - | TRBV24-1 | CATSDHIFQADTQYF | TGTGCCACCAGTGATCATATTTTCCAGGCAGATACGCAGTATTTT
TRBD1 | TRBJ1-2 | - | TRBV5-4 | CASSFYRGEGYTF | TGTGCCAGCAGCTTCTACAGGGGGGAAGGCTACACCTTC
TRBD2 | TRBJ2-1 | - | TRBV2 | CASSEGTSPPNNEQFF | TGTGCCAGCAGTGAAGGGACTAGCCCCCCCAACAATGAGCAGTTCTTC
TRBD2 | TRBJ2-3 | - | TRBV5-5 | CASSKVAGTSTDTQYF | TGTGCCAGCAGCAAAGTAGCGGGGACTAGCACAGATACGCAGTATTTT
TRBD2 | TRBJ2-7 | - | TRBV5-6 | CASSPLAGVGYEQYF | TGTGCCAGCAGTCCGCTAGCGGGAGTAGGCTACGAGCAGTACTTC
- | TRBJ1-4 | - | TRBV6-6 | CASRDSLLTNEKLFF | TGTGCCAGCAGGGACAGTTTGTTAACTAATGAAAAACTGTTTTTT
- | TRBJ1-1 | - | TRBV1 | CTSRSDRAAEAFF | TGCACCAGCCGTTCTGACAGGGCCGCTGAAGCTTTCTTT
- | TRBJ2-3 | - | TRBV15 | CATSRDPTDTQYF | TGTGCCACCAGCAGAGATCCAACAGATACGCAGTATTTT
TRBD2 | TRBJ2-1 | - | TRBV30 | CAWRLPAGRRHEQFF | TGTGCCTGGAGACTCCCAGCGGGACGCAGGCATGAGCAGTTCTTC